What follows describes a single T cell receptor beta chain. The antigen is undetermined. This record comes from a study of CD8 T cells in Susac syndrome. Study-wide findings and caveats: Acknowledgment was made by the study that its TCR sequencing and HLA analysis involved a relatively small number of individuals.

Random hexamers primed reverse transcription of about 0.5 to 1 ug RNA. It was immunoSEQ multiplex PCR that amplified TCR beta CDR3 across 54 Vbeta and 13 Jbeta. TCRdb itself ran the immunoSEQ multiplex PCR reads through MiXCR, one entry per CDR3 protein. The sample consists of some 140,000 distinct CDR3 sequences, 80% of them appearing once. The CDR3 loop spans 17 amino acids. CDR1 is MNHEY, CDR2 SMNVEV, per germline (reference sequence). Deletions cut 7 bases from V and 1 base from J, with 23 bases between. The specimen was CD8+ T cells from PBMCs. The clonotype was recovered from a human donor with multiple sclerosis. The V and J genes are TRBV27 and TRBJ2-7, with D unresolved. Here the CDR3 DNA reads TGTGCCAGCACCACTGGCAGCAGTATCCGGAAATCCTACGAGCAGTACTTC. It translates to CASTTGSSIRKSYEQYF.